This T cell receptor beta chain was identified during a study of shared clonotypes between healthy human individuals. Study overall: Donors consisted of two women and a few men between 18 and 49.

CDR1 is SNHLY, CDR2 FYNNEI, per germline. The germline V and J ends were trimmed by 10 bases and 0 bases, with 12 bases remaining between them. The CDR3 totals 13 residues. Generated by immunoSEQ multiplex PCR, the TCRdb table keeps only in-frame clones and is missing some. The table shows 1.4 million to 1.5 million clones, with roughly 96% occurring only once. To note about this clone: The antigen remains undetermined.

Study results and caveats: Enrolling few donors narrowed the genetic and exposure-history diversity that was represented. Clonotype sharing among donors likely depends on sequencing depth. Naive CD4 clonotypes overlapped across a few donors at roughly 5.1%.

Specimen: naive CD4+ T cells sorted from blood. Subset described: CD45RA+ positively selected. This receptor was obtained from a young man in good health. V and J are TRBV2 and TRBJ1-1; D gene unclear. CDR3 nucleotide sequence: TGTGCCAACAAGCGGCAGATGAACACTGAAGCTTTCTTT. It translates to CANKRQMNTEAFF.